The rows below give T cell receptor beta chains drawn from one sample of a study of CD8 T cells in ankylosing spondylitis. TCRdb fed the 5' RACE reads into MiXCR, producing one record per CDR3 protein. The table has about 190,000 distinct CDR3 sequences, over 10% seen once. The sample taken for sequencing was blood, either unsorted or a sorted T cell fraction (not recorded which). The receptors come from a female donor with ankylosing spondylitis or in good health (not recorded which). Each CDR3 is given with its conserved first and last residue. The D gene is left open where the match is weak. Clone sizes are given selectively: once, few, many, or a class where the clone is expanded.

TRBD1 TRBJ2-3 few 13 TRBV20-1 CSARLQGADTQYF TGCAGTGCTAGACTGCAGGGGGCAGATACGCAGTATTTT
. TRBJ2-7 few 12 TRBV28 CASRTTTYEQYF TGTGCCAGTAGGACAACTACCTACGAGCAGTACTTC
. TRBJ1-1 few 14 TRBV5-1 CASSWRTKDTEAFF TGCGCCAGCAGCTGGAGAACAAAGGACACTGAAGCTTTCTTT
TRBD1 TRBJ2-1 few 13 TRBV10-3 CAITMGTGNEQFF TGTGCCATCACTATGGGGACAGGCAATGAGCAGTTCTTC
. TRBJ2-5 many 13 TRBV11-2 CASSLVGPETQYF TGTGCCAGCAGCTTAGTCGGACCGGAGACCCAGTACTTC
. TRBJ1-5 many 17 TRBV5-1 CASSPKPGSDSNQPQHF TGCGCCAGCAGCCCAAAACCGGGTTCCGATAGCAATCAGCCCCAGCATTTT
TRBD2 TRBJ2-3 few 16 TRBV7-2 CASSSVLAGSTDTQYF TGTGCCAGCAGTTCAGTACTAGCGGGGAGCACAGATACGCAGTATTTT
. TRBJ2-3 many 15 TRBV7-2 CASSLDHRSTDTQYF TGTGCCAGCAGCTTAGATCACCGGAGCACAGATACGCAGTATTTT
. TRBJ2-3 many 16 TRBV2 CASGFRALARGDTQYF TGTGCCAGCGGTTTTCGAGCGTTAGCACGGGGAGATACGCAGTATTTT
. TRBJ1-1 . 13 TRBV5-1 CASSLRGGREAFF TGCGCCAGCAGCTTGCGGGGGGGCCGTGAAGCTTTCTTT
. TRBJ2-3 many 14 TRBV4-2 CASSQAPDVNTQYF TGTGCCAGCAGCCAAGCCCCAGACGTTAATACGCAGTATTTT
TRBD1 TRBJ2-1 . 16 TRBV11-2 CASSHYRGFSYNEQFF TGTGCCAGCAGCCATTACAGGGGGTTCTCCTACAATGAGCAGTTCTTC
. TRBJ2-3 few 15 TRBV7-3 CASSFSGISTDTQYF TGTGCCAGCAGCTTTTCCGGGATAAGCACAGATACGCAGTATTTT
. TRBJ2-1 many 15 TRBV7-2 CASSLVGGSYNEQFF TGTGCCAGCAGCTTAGTTGGAGGCTCCTACAATGAGCAGTTCTTC
. TRBJ2-7 . 14 TRBV12-3/TRBV12-4 CASVTGAAPYEQYF TGTGCCAGCGTCACTGGGGCAGCCCCCTACGAGCAGTACTTC
. TRBJ2-7 many 14 TRBV7-2 CASSLTYRSYEQYF TGTGCCAGCAGCTTAACGTACAGGTCCTACGAGCAGTACTTC
TRBD1 TRBJ2-3 . 14 TRBV29-1 CSVRPGTGTDTQYF TGCAGCGTCCGTCCCGGGACAGGCACAGATACGCAGTATTTT
. TRBJ1-1 many 14 TRBV5-1 CASSLHKEDTEAFF TGCGCCAGCAGCTTGCACAAGGAGGACACTGAAGCTTTCTTT
. TRBJ2-7 few 13 TRBV5-6 CASSFPSGREQYF TGTGCCAGCAGCTTCCCTTCAGGTCGCGAGCAGTACTTC
. TRBJ2-2 . 13 TRBV2 CASTQANTGELFF TGTGCCAGCACCCAGGCGAACACCGGGGAGCTGTTTTTT
. TRBJ2-3 many 13 TRBV20-1 CSAPDGSTDTQYF TGCAGTGCCCCGGACGGAAGCACAGATACGCAGTATTTT
. TRBJ1-2 . 14 TRBV29-1 CSVEDREGNYGYTF TGCAGCGTTGAAGACAGGGAGGGTAACTATGGCTACACCTTC
. TRBJ2-6 few 12 TRBV6-2/TRBV6-3 CASSLRANVLTF TGTGCCAGCAGTTTACGGGCCAACGTCCTGACTTTC
TRBD1 TRBJ1-5 once 14 TRBV5-6 CASSSQGPNQPQHF TGTGCCAGCAGCTCACAGGGGCCGAATCAGCCCCAGCATTTT
. TRBJ1-2 many 17 TRBV9 CASSGAPGQDFSYGYTF TGTGCCAGCAGCGGAGCCCCGGGACAAGACTTCTCATATGGCTACACCTTC
. TRBJ1-4 many 12 TRBV7-9 CSSADQNEKLFF TGTTCCTCGGCGGATCAGAATGAAAAACTGTTTTTT
. TRBJ2-5 few 15 TRBV7-2 CASTPLSGRQETQYF TGTGCCAGCACACCCCTGTCAGGAAGACAAGAGACCCAGTACTTC
. TRBJ2-2 . 14 TRBV6-1 CASRGVGDTGELFF TGTGCCAGCAGAGGGGTCGGGGACACCGGGGAGCTGTTTTTT
. TRBJ1-2 few 13 TRBV6-1 CASTAGEPYGYTF TGTGCCTCCACGGCAGGGGAGCCCTATGGCTACACCTTC
. TRBJ2-7 few 14 TRBV28 CASSPPGSSYEQYF TGTGCCAGCAGCCCCCCAGGGAGCTCCTACGAGCAGTACTTC
TRBD1 TRBJ1-3 many 14 TRBV12-3/TRBV12-4 CASSLRGLGNTIYF TGTGCCAGCAGTTTAAGGGGGCTCGGAAACACCATATATTTT
. TRBJ2-1 many 17 TRBV7-9 CASSSPWSSGTYNEQFF TGTGCCAGCAGCTCACCATGGAGTAGCGGTACTTACAATGAGCAGTTCTTC
. TRBJ2-2 many 13 TRBV12-3/TRBV12-4 CATRGQNTGELFF TGTGCCACCAGAGGACAGAACACCGGGGAGCTGTTTTTT
TRBD1 TRBJ1-2 . 15 TRBV20-1 CSARDSRRGRDGYTF TGCAGTGCTAGAGATAGTCGCAGGGGGCGGGATGGCTACACCTTC
. TRBJ2-5 . 12 TRBV20-1 CSASTAQETQYF TGCAGTGCTAGTACAGCCCAAGAGACCCAGTACTTC
. TRBJ2-7 many 12 TRBV12-3/TRBV12-4 CASSPDRAEQYF TGTGCCAGCAGTCCGGACAGAGCCGAGCAGTACTTC
. TRBJ1-5 many 13 TRBV7-2 CASSLDLNQPQHF TGTGCCAGCAGCTTAGATCTTAATCAGCCCCAGCATTTT
. TRBJ2-3 many 13 TRBV29-1 CSVSLASTDTQYF TGCAGCGTCAGCCTGGCTAGCACAGATACGCAGTATTTT
. TRBJ2-3 few 15 TRBV7-2 CASSTGAYSTDTQYF TGTGCCAGCAGCACCGGGGCCTATAGCACAGATACGCAGTATTTT